This T cell receptor beta chain was profiled in a study of OX40 agonist ivuxolimab in advanced cancers. Looking at the study overall: Each patient was given ivuxolimab into a vein every 2 weeks, at 0.01 to 10 mg/kg.

Sequenced by immunoSEQ multiplex PCR; TCRdb stores in-frame clones only, minus some. The sample has tens of thousands of clones; approximately 86% are singletons. As regards this clone: The target antigen is unknown.

CDR1 and CDR2 (germline): SGHAT, FQNNGV. The CDR3 has 15 residues. J lost 2 bases, V lost 4 bases, and 5 bases had no gene match. The study's findings and limits: By week 6 at 0.1 to 3.0 mg/kg, blood CD4+ and CD8+ T cells had expanded clonally. More expanded clones were found, on average, in CD8+ than in CD4+ T cells.

V usage is TRBV11-2 and J usage is TRBJ1-3, with 7 bases that match TRBD1. The receptor was isolated from an adult with an advanced solid tumor such as melanoma, head and neck, liver or kidney cancer. The sequencing used CD4+ or CD8+ T cells sorted from blood, collected in a trial of the OX40 agonist ivuxolimab. CDR3 sequence reads: CASSSHGTAGNTIYF. For the CDR3, the DNA is TGTGCCAGCAGCTCACATGGGACAGCTGGAAACACCATATATTTT.